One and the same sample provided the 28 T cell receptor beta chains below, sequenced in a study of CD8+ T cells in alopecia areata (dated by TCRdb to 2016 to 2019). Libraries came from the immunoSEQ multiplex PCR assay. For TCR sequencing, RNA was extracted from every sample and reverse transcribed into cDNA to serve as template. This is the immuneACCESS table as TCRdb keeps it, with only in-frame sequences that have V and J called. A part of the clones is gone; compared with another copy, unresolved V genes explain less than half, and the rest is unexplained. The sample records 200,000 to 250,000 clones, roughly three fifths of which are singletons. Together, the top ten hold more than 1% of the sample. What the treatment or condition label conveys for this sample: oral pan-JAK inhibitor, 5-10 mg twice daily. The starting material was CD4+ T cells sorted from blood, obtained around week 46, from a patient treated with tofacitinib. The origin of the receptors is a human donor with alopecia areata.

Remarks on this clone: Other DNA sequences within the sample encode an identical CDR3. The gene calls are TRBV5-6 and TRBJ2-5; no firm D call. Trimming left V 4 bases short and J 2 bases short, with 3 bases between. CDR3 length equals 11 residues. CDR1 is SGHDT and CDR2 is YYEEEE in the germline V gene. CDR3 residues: CASSRQETQYF. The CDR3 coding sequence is TGTGCCAGCAGCCGTCAAGAGACCCAGTACTTC.

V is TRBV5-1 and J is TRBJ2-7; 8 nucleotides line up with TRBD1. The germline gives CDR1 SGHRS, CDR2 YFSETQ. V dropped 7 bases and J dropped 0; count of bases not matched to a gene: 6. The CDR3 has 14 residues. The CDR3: CASLRGPSSYEQYF. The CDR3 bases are TGCGCCAGCCTCAGGGGGCCAAGCTCCTACGAGCAGTACTTC.

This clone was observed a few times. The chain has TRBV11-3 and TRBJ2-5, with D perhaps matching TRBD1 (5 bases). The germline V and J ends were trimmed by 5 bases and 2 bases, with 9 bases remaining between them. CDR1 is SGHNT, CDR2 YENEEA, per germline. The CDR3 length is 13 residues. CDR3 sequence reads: CASSRTPQETQYF. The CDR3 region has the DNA TGTGCCAGCAGCCGGACACCACAAGAGACCCAGTACTTC.

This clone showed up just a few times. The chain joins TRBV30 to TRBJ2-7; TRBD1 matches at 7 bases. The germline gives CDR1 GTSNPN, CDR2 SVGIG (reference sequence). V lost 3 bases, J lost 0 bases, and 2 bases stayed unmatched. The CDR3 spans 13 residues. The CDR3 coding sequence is TGTGCCTGGAGCCGGGACAGCTCCTACGAGCAGTACTTC. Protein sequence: CAWSRDSSYEQYF.

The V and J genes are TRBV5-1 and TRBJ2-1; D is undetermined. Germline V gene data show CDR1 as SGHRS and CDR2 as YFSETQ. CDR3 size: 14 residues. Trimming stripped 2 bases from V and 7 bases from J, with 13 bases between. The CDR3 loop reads CASSLQTHGNEQFF. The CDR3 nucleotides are TGCGCCAGCAGCTTACAAACACACGGGAATGAGCAGTTCTTC. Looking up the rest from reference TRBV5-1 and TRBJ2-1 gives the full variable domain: KAGVTQTPRYLIKTRGQQVTLSCSPISGHRSVSWYQQTPGQGLQFLFEYFSETQRNKGNFPGRFSGRQFSNSRSEMNVSTLELGDSALYLCASSLQTHGNEQFFGPGTRLTVL.

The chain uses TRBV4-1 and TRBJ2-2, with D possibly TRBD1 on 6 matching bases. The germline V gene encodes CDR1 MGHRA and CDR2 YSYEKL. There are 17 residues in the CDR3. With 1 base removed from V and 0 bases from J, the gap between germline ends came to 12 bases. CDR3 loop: CASSQGPRGANTGELFF. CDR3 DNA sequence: TGCGCCAGCAGCCAAGGCCCCAGGGGAGCGAACACCGGGGAGCTGTTTTTT.

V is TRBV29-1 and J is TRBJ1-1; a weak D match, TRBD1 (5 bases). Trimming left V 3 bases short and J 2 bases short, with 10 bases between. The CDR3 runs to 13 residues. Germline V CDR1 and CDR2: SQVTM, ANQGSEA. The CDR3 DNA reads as TGCAGCGTTGATACGGGGGGAAACACTGAAGCTTTCTTT. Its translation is CSVDTGGNTEAFF.

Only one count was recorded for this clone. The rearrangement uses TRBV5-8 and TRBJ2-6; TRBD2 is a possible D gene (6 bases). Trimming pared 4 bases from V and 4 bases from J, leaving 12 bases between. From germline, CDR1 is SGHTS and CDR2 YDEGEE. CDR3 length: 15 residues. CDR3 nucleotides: TGTGCCAGCAGCCAGGGACTCCTCGGGGCCAACGTCCTGACTTTC. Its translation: CASSQGLLGANVLTF.

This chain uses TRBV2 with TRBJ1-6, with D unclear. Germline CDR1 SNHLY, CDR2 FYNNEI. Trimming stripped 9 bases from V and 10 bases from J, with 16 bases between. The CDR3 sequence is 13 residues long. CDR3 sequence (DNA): TGTGCCAGTGCTTCACAGACCAAGTCACCCCTCCACTTT. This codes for CASASQTKSPLHF.

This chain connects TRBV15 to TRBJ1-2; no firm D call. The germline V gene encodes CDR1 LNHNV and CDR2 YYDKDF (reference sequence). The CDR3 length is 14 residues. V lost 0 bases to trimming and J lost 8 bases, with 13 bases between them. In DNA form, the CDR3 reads TGTGCCACCAGCAGAGATGAGGTCTTTGGGGGCTACACCTTC. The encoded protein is CATSRDEVFGGYTF.

CDR3 nucleotides: TGTGCCATCAGTGAGACCAGGGGGCGAAGGGATGAGCAGTTCTTC. The encoded protein is CAISETRGRRDEQFF. The J gene is TRBJ2-1, the V gene TRBV10-3, with 8 bases matching TRBD1. J gave up 8 bases and V 2 bases, and 8 bases lay outside the gene matches. CDR3 size: 15 residues. Germline V gives CDR1 ENHRY, CDR2 SYGVKD.

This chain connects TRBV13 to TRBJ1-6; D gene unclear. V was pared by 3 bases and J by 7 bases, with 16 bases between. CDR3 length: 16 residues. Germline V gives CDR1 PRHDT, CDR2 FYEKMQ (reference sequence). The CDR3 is CASSFLRGPPNSPLHF. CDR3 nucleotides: TGTGCCAGCAGCTTCCTTCGAGGACCCCCAAATTCACCCCTCCACTTT.

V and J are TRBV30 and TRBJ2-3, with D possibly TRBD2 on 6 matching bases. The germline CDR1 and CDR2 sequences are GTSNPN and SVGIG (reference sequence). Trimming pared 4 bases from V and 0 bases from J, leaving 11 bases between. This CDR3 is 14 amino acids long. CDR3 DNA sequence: TGTGCCTGGAACCCGGGGACTAGCACAGATACGCAGTATTTT. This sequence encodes CAWNPGTSTDTQYF.

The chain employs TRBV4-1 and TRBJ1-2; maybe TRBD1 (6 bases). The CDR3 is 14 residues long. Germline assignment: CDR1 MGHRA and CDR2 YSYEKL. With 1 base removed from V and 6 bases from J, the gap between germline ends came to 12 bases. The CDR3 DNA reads TGCGCCAGCAGCCAAGTTCGGGACAACAATGGCTACACCTTC. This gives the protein CASSQVRDNNGYTF.

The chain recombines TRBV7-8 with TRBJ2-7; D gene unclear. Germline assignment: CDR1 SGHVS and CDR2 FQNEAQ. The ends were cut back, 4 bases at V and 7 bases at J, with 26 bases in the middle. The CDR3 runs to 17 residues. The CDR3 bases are TGTGCCAGCAGCTCCCAATTGGGCAGCCCAGGTAGTCAGGAGCAGTACTTC. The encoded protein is CASSSQLGSPGSQEQYF.

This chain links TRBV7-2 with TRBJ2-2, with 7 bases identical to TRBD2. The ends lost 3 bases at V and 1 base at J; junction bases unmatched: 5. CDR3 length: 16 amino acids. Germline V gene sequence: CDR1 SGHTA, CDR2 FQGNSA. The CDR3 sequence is CASSLGGRRNTGELFF. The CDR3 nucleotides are TGTGCCAGCAGCTTGGGAGGGCGGAGGAACACCGGGGAGCTGTTTTTT.

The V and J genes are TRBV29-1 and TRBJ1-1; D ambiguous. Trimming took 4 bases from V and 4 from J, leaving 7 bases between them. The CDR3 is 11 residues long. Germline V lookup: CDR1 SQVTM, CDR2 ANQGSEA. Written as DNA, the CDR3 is TGCAGCGTTGTGGGTGTCACTGAAGCTTTCTTT. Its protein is CSVVGVTEAFF. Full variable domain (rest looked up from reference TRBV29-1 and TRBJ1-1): SAVISQKPSRDICQRGTSLTIQCQVDSQVTMMFWYRQQPGQSLTLIATANQGSEATYESGFVIDKFPISRPNLTFSTLTVSNMSPEDSSIYLCSVVGVTEAFFGQGTRLTVV.

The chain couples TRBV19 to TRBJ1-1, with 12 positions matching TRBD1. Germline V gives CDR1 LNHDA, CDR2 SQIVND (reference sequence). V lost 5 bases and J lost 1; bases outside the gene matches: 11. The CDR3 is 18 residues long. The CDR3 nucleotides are TGTGCCAGTAGTTGGGACAGGGGGCCTACATCGCGGAACACTGAAGCTTTCTTT. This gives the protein CASSWDRGPTSRNTEAFF.

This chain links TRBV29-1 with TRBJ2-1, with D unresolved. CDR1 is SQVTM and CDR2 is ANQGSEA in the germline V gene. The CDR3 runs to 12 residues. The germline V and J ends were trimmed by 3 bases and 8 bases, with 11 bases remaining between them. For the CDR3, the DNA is TGCAGCGTTGATCCGTTGCACGATGAGCAGTTCTTC. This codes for CSVDPLHDEQFF.

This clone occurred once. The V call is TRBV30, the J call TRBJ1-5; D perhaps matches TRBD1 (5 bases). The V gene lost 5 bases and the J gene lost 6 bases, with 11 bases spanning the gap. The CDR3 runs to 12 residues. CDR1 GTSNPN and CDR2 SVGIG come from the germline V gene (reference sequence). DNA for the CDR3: TGTGCCTGGGACAGTGGAGGTCAGCCCCAGCATTTT. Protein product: CAWDSGGQPQHF.

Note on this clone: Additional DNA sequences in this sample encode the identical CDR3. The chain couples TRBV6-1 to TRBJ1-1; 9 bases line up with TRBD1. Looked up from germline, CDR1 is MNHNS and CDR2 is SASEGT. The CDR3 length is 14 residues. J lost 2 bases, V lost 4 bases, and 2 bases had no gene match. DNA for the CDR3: TGTGCCAGCAGTGTACAGGGGGCAAACACTGAAGCTTTCTTT. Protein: CASSVQGANTEAFF.

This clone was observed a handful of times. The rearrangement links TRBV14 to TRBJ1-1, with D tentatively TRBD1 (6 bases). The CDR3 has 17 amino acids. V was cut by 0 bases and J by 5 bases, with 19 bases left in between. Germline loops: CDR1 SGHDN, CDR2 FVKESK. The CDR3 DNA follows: TGTGCCAGCAGCCAAGACAGGGGTTTTTCCTCGGGGACTGAAGCTTTCTTT. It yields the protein CASSQDRGFSSGTEAFF.

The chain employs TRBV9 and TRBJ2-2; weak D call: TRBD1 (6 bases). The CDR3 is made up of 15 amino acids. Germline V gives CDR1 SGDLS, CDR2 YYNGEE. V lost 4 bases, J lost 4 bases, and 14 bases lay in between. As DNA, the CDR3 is TGTGCCAGCAGCCAAACACAGGGTGCCACCGGGGAGCTGTTTTTT. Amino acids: CASSQTQGATGELFF.

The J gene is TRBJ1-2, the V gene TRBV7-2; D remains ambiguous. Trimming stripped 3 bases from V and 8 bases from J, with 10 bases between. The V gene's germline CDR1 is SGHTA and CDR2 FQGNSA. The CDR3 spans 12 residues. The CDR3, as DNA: TGTGCCAGCAGCTTCGACTTTGGAGGCTACACCTTC. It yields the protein CASSFDFGGYTF. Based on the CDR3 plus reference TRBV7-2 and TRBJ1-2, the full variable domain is GAGVSQSPSNKVTEKGKDVELRCDPISGHTALYWYRQSLGQGLEFLIYFQGNSAPDKSGLPSDRFSAERTGGSVSTLTIQRTQQEDSAVYLCASSFDFGGYTFGSGTRLTVV.

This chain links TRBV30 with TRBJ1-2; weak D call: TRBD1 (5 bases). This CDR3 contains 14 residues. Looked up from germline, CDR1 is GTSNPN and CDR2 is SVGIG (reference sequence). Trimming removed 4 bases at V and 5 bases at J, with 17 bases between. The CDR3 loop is CAWKRGGPVYGYTF. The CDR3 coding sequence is TGTGCCTGGAAACGGGGCGGGCCGGTGTATGGCTACACCTTC.

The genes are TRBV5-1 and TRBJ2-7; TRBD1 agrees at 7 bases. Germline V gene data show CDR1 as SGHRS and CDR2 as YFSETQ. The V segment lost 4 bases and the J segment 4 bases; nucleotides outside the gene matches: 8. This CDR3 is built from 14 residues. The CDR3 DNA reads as TGCGCCAGCAGCCTCCTCGGGACAGTATACGAGCAGTACTTC. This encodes CASSLLGTVYEQYF.

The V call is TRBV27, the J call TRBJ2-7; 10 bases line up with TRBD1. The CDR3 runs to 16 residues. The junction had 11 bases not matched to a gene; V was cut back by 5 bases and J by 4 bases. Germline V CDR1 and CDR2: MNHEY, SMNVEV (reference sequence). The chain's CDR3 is CASSPVRGTGEYEQYF. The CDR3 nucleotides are TGTGCCAGCAGTCCCGTCCGTGGGACAGGGGAGTACGAGCAGTACTTC.

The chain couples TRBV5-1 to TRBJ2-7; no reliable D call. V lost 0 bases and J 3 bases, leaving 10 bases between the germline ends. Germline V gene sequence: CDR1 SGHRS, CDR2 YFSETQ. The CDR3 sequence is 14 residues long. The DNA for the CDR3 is TGCGCCAGCAGCTTGGTCCCGGGTAACTACGAGCAGTACTTC. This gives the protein CASSLVPGNYEQYF.